What follows are 7 T cell receptor beta chains derived from one specimen sequenced in a study of spatial heterogeneity in lung cancer. As for time point: sample taken at primary tumor resection. Using its own MiXCR run on the 5' RACE reads, TCRdb lists one record per CDR3 protein. The sample includes about 23,000 distinct CDR3 sequences, 3% to 3.5% of them seen just once. Material: PBMCs, obtained at surgery. The receptors originated from a female donor with early-stage non-small cell lung cancer.

The sample holds many counts of this clonotype. The V call is TRBV5-1, the J call TRBJ1-2; D is unclear. With 4 bases removed from V and 2 bases from J, the gap between germline ends came to 6 bases. The germline V gene has CDR1 SGHRS and CDR2 YFSETQ. The CDR3 totals 12 residues. The CDR3 is CASSQENYGYTF. In DNA, the CDR3 is TGCGCCAGCAGCCAGGAAAACTATGGCTACACCTTC.

A word on this clonotype: This may arise from a read error, as a much more abundant clone is one base away. The chain has TRBV5-1 and TRBJ2-1; 9 positions match TRBD1. CDR1 is SGHRS, CDR2 YFSETQ, per germline. This CDR3 has 14 residues. This CDR3 is CASIRDRVSGELFF. For the CDR3, the DNA is TGCGCCAGCATAAGGGACAGGGTATCCGGTGAGCTGTTCTTC.

This clonotype was counted many times. This chain links TRBV7-2 with TRBJ2-1; 8 bases are shared with TRBD2. This CDR3 comprises 13 residues. With 3 bases clipped from V and 12 bases from J, the junction kept 7 bases outside the gene matches. Germline V gives CDR1 SGHTA, CDR2 FQGNSA. CDR3 in DNA: TGTGCCAGCAGCTTCCCGCTAGCGGGCTCGCAGTTCTTC. Protein sequence: CASSFPLAGSQFF.

This clonotype was detected many times. The chain recombines TRBV7-3 with TRBJ1-1; D remains unclear. Trimming pared 2 bases from V and 5 bases from J, leaving 9 bases between. CDR3 length: 13 residues. Germline V CDR1 and CDR2: SGHTA, FQGTGA. The CDR3 nucleotides are TGTGCCAGCAGCTTAGGTCTGGAAACTGAAGCTTTCTTT. Residues: CASSLGLETEAFF.

This clonotype was seen ten or more times. This chain links TRBV6-1 with TRBJ1-1; no clear D gene. Germline V gives CDR1 MNHNS, CDR2 SASEGT. CDR3 length: 13 amino acids. Between the trimmed V and J ends, which lost 3 bases and 3 bases, there was a span of 8 bases. This chain's CDR3 is CASSDHRDTEAFF. In DNA, the CDR3 is TGTGCCAGCAGTGACCACAGAGACACTGAAGCTTTCTTT.

This clonotype is medium-sized. The rearrangement joins TRBV27 to TRBJ1-5; no clear D gene. From germline, CDR1 is MNHEY and CDR2 SMNVEV (reference sequence). CDR3 length: 12 residues. V was pared by 2 bases and J by 8 bases, with 7 bases between. This chain's CDR3 is CASSLIKKPQHF. The CDR3 DNA sequence: TGTGCCAGCAGTTTAATAAAGAAGCCCCAGCATTTT.

This clonotype was recorded at least ten times. The V and J genes are TRBV4-2 and TRBJ1-1, with 7 bases aligning to TRBD1. Germline CDR1 and CDR2: LGHNA and YNFKEQ. The CDR3 length is 15 residues. After removal of 2 bases from V and 5 bases from J, the junction contained 8 bases not matched to a gene. The chain's CDR3 is CASSQPHDRVTEAFF. The CDR3 coding sequence is TGTGCCAGCAGCCAACCACACGACAGGGTAACTGAAGCTTTCTTT.